This T cell receptor beta chain is drawn from a study of metastatic and nonmetastatic thyroid tumors. As for the study in general: Malignant thyroid and benign thyroid patients provided blood and tumor or nodule tissue whose repertoires were compared. Whole-study results and caveats: As reported, TCR beta diversity in blood and tumor was significantly higher in malignant thyroid tumors than in benign nodules.

Until they underwent thyroid surgery, no patient had received any treatment. Germline V gene lookup returns CDR1 SGHAT and CDR2 FQDESV (reference sequence). Trimming cost V 5 bases and J 7 bases; bases outside gene matches: 12. This CDR3 has 16 amino acids. This clone was observed at least ten times. The antigen is not known. Other DNA sequences from this sample encode an identical CDR3 as well. How the authors handled the data: The study took CDR3 differences across clinicopathological groups and made a distant-metastasis classifier for papillary thyroid cancer from them. TCRdb called clones again from the PCR reads with MiXCR. TCRdb assigned the V and J calls; the authors' analysis was not used. The repertoire holds 23,000 or so clones, with around an eighth as singletons.

This TCR came from a female donor with papillary thyroid cancer or a benign thyroid nodule (not recorded which). Some clones in this sample may be carry-over from other donors' samples. Sequenced sample: blood. The chain has TRBV11-1 and TRBJ2-2, with 8 nucleotides matching TRBD1. Here the CDR3 DNA reads TGTGCCAGCAGCCCCCTTGGCAGGGGGCGAGGCGGGGAGCTGTTTTTT. This encodes CASSPLGRGRGGELFF.